These T cell receptor beta chains were read from a single sample in a study of cytomegalovirus exposure and HLA in healthy donors. Measured with immunoSEQ multiplex PCR; TCRdb has only the in-frame clones, and not every one. The sample has 30,000 to 40,000 clones; almost 70% are singletons. The sequencing input was PBMCs. These receptors were obtained from a man aged 30-40 years in good health and CMV-seronegative. The CDR3 runs from the conserved cysteine through the conserved F or W. Clone size is stated in some rows and not others, as once, few, many or a class when expanded.

clone size,V gene,CDR3 protein
-,TRBV4-2,CASSQSGLSLGTIYF
-,TRBV5-6,CASSPGLSFWYYTF
few,TRBV29-1,CSVGGSFMNTEAFF
once,TRBV5-6,CASNRGANTEAFF
few,TRBV10-2,CASSESSGLYEQYF
-,TRBV7-2,CASSPDRVDEKLFF
-,TRBV6-1,CASSDGGANTEAFF
-,TRBV28,CASSLGGRGRQPQHF
once,TRBV29-1,CSVGYQGNTEAFF
-,TRBV28,CASSVDTYYGYTF
-,TRBV4-3,CASSQKRGWSVLGTQYF